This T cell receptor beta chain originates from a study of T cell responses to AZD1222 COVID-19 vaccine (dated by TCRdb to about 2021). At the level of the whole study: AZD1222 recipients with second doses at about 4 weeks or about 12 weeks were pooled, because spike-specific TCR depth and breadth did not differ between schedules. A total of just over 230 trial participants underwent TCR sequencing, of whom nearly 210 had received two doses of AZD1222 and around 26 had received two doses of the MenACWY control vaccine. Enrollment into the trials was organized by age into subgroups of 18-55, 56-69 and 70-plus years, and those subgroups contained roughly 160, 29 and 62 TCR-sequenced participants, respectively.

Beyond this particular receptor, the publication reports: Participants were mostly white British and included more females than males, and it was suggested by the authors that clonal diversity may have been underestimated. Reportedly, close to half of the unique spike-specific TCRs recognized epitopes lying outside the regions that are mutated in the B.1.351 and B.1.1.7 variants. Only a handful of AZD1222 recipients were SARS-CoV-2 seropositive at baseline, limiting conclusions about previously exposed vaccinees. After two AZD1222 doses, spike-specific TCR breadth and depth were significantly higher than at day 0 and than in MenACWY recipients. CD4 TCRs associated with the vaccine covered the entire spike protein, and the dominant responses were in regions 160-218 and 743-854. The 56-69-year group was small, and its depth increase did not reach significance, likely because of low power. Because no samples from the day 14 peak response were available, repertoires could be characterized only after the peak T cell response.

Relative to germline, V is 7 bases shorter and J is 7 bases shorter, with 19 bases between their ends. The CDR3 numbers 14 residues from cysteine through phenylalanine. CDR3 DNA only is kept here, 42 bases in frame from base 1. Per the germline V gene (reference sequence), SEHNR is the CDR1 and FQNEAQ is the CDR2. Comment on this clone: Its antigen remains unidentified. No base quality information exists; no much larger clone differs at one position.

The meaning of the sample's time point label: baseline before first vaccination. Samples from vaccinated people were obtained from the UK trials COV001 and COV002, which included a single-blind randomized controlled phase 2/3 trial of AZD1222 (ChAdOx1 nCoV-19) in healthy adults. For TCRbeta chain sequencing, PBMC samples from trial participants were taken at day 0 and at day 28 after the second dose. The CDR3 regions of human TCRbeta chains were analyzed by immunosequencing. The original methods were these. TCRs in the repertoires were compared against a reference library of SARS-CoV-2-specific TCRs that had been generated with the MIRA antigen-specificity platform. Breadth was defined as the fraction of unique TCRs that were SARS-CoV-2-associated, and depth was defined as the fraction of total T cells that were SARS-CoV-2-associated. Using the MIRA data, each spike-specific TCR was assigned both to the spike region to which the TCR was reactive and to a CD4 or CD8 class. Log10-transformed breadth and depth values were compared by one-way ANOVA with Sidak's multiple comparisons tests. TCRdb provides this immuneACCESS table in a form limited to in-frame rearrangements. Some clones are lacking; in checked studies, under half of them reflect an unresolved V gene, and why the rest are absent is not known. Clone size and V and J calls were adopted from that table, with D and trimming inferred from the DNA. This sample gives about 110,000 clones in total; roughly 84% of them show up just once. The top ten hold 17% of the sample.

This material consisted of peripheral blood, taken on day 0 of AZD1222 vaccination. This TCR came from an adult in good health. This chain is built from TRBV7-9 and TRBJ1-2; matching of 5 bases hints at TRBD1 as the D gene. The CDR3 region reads CASNPGGVVAGYTF. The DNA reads TGTGCCAGCAATCCCGGGGGGGTGGTGGCTGGCTACACCTTC.